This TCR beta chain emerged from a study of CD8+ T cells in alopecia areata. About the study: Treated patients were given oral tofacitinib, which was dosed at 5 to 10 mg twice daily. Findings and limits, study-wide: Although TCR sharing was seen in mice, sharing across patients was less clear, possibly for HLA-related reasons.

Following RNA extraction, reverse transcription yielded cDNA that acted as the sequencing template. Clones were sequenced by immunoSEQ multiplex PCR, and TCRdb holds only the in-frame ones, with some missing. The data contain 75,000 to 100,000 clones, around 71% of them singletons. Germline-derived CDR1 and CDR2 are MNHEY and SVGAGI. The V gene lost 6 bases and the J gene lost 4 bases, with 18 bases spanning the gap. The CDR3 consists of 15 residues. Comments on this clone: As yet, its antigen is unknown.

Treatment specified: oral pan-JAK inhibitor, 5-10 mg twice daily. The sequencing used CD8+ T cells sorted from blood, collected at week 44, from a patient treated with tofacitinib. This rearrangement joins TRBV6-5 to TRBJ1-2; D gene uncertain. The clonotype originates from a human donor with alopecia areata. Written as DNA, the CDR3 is TGTGCCAGCAGACTGACCGGGGAGGATCTCTATGGCTACACCTTC. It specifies CASRLTGEDLYGYTF.